The clone carrying this T cell receptor beta chain was seen repeatedly, ten times or more. Its antigen is unidentified. For donors with ophthalmopathy, the disease showed moderate-to-severe activity, reached CAS ≥3 and NOSPECS ≥4, and had lasted under 3 months. Establishment of the diagnosis relied upon clinical symptoms, serum thyroxine, TRAb, thyroid ultrasound and orbital computed tomography. The data stem from a study of Graves' ophthalmopathy and Graves' hyperthyroidism. Trimming stripped 5 bases from V and 4 bases from J, with 12 bases between. This CDR3 spans 13 amino acids. Germline V CDR1 and CDR2: SNHLY, FYNNEI. Study findings and constraints: Detection in blood was also observed for most expanded thyroid clonotypes above 0.001 frequency.

Investigators amplified TCR beta CDR3 regions from RNA transcripts. First-round RT-PCR with HTBI primers preceded a second-round multiplex PCR. In TCRdb, the multiplex PCR reads were re-called with MiXCR into one record per CDR3 protein. Of roughly 300,000 distinct CDR3 sequences in the sample, about 17% are singletons; the top ten hold approximately 13%. Material for sequencing was peripheral blood. The rearrangement joins TRBV2 to TRBJ2-7; no clear D. This receptor was identified in an adult man with Graves' ophthalmopathy. CDR3 sequence (DNA): TGTGCCAGCAGTCTCTTAAAGAGTTACGAGCAGTACTTC. Residues: CASSLLKSYEQYF.